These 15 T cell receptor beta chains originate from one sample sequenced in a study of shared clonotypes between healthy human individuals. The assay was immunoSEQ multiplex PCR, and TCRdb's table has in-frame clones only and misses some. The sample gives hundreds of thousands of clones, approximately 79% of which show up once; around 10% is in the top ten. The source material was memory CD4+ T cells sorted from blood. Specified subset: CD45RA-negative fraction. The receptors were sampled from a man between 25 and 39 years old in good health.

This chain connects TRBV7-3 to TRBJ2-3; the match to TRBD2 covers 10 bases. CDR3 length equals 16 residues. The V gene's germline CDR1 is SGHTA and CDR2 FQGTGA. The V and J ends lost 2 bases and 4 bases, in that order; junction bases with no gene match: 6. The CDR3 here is CASSLFLAGGSDTQYF. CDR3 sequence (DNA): TGTGCCAGCAGCTTATTTTTAGCGGGAGGCTCAGATACGCAGTATTTT.

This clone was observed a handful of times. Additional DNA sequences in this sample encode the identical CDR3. The CDR3 loop is CASGRGPGNSGANVLTF. The CDR3 bases are TGTGCCAGCGGAAGAGGGCCAGGAAACTCTGGGGCCAACGTCCTGACTTTC. The V and J genes are TRBV9 and TRBJ2-6; D perhaps matches TRBD2 (5 bases). CDR3 length: 17 residues. V shed 7 bases and J shed 0 bases, with 17 bases lying between them. Germline CDR1 and CDR2: SGDLS and YYNGEE.

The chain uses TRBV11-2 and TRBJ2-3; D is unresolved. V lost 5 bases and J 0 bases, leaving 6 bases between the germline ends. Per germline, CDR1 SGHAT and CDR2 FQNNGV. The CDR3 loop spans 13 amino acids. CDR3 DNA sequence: TGTGCCAGCAGCCGGGCTAGCACAGATACGCAGTATTTT. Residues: CASSRASTDTQYF.

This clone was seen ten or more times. The CDR3 spells CASSQVDLVAGAYEQYF. The CDR3 DNA sequence: TGCGCCAGCAGCCAAGTAGATTTGGTAGCGGGAGCCTACGAGCAGTACTTC. V is TRBV4-1 and J is TRBJ2-7; the match to TRBD2 covers 9 bases. V shed 1 base, J shed 2 bases, and the junction held 9 bases outside the gene matches. The CDR3 consists of 17 residues. Per germline, CDR1 MGHRA and CDR2 YSYEKL.

CDR3 sequence reads: CASSPLAGSATDTQYF. In DNA, the CDR3 is TGTGCCAGCTCACCACTGGCAGGGTCGGCCACAGATACGCAGTATTTT. The gene calls are TRBV18 and TRBJ2-3; possible D gene TRBD1, 5 bases. Germline V gene sequence: CDR1 KGHSH, CDR2 LQKENI. CDR3 length: 16 amino acids. Deletions cut 1 base from V and 2 bases from J, with 13 bases between.

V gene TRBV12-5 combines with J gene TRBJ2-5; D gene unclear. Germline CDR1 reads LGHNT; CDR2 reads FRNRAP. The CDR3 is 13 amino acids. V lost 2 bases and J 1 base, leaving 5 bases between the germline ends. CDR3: CASGLSAQETQYF. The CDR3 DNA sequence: TGTGCTAGTGGTTTGTCCGCCCAAGAGACCCAGTACTTC. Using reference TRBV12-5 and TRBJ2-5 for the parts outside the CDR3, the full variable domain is DARVTQTPRHKVTEMGQEVTMRCQPILGHNTVFWYRQTMMQGLELLAYFRNRAPLDDSGMPKDRFSAEMPDATLATLKIQPSEPRDSAVYFCASGLSAQETQYFGPGTRLLVL.

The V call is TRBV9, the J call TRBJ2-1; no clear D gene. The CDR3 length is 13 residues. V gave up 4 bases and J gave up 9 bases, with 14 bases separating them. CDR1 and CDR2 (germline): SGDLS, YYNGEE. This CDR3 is CASSPSQVGEQFF. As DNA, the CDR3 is TGTGCCAGCAGCCCCAGCCAGGTGGGTGAGCAGTTCTTC.

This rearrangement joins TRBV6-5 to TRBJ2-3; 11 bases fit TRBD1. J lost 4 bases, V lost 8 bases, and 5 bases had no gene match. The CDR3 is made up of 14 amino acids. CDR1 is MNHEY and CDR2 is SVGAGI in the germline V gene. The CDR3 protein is CASRTGGAADTQYF. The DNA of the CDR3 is TGTGCCAGCCGGACAGGGGGCGCGGCAGATACGCAGTATTTT.

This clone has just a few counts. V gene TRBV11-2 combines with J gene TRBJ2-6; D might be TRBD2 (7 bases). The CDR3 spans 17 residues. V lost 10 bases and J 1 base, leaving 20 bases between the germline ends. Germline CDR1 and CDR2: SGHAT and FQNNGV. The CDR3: CATSRGQAVSGANVLTF. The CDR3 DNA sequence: TGTGCCACCTCGCGGGGGCAGGCGGTGTCTGGGGCCAACGTCCTGACTTTC.

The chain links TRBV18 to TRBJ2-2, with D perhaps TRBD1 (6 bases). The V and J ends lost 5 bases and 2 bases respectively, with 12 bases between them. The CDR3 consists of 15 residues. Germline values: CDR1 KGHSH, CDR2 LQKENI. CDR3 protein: CASSTDRKNTGELFF. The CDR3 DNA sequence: TGTGCCAGCTCAACGGACAGAAAAAACACCGGGGAGCTGTTTTTT.

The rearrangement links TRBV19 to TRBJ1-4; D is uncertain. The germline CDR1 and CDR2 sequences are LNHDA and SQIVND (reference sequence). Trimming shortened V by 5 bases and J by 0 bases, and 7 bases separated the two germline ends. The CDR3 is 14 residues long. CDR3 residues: CASSPRATNEKLFF. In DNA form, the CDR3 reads TGTGCCAGTAGTCCCCGGGCAACTAATGAAAAACTGTTTTTT.

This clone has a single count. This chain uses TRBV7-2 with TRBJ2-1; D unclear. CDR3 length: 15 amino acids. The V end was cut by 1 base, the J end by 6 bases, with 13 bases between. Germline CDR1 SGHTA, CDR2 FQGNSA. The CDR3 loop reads CASSLEVSSSNEQFF. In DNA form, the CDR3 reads TGTGCCAGCAGCTTAGAAGTCTCTTCAAGCAATGAGCAGTTCTTC.

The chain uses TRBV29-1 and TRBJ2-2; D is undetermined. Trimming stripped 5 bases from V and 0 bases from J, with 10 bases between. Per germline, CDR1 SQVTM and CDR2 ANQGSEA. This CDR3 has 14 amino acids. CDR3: CSVNWAANTGELFF. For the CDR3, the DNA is TGCAGCGTTAATTGGGCTGCGAACACCGGGGAGCTGTTTTTT.

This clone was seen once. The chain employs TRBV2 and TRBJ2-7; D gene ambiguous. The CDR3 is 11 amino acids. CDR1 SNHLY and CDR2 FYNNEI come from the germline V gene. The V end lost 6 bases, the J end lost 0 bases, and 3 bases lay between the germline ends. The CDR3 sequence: CASSHSYEQYF. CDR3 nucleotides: TGTGCCAGCAGCCACTCCTACGAGCAGTACTTC.

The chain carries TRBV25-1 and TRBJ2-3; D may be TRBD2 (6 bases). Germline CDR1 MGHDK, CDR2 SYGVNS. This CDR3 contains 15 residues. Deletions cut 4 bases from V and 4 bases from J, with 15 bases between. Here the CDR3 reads CASSGGYGSSDTQYF. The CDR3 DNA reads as TGTGCCAGCAGTGGAGGTTACGGGAGTTCAGATACGCAGTATTTT.